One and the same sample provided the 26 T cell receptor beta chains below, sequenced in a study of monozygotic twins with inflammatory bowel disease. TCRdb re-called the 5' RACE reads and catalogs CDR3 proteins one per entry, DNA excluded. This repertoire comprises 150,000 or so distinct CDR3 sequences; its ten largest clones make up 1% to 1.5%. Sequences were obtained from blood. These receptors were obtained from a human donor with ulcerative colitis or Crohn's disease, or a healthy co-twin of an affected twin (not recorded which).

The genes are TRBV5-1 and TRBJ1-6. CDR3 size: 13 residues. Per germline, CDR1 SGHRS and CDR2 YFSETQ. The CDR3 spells CASSFGLNSPLHF.

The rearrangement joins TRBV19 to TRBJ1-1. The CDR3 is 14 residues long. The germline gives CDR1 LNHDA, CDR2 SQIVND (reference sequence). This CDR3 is CASSIQHVNTEAFF.

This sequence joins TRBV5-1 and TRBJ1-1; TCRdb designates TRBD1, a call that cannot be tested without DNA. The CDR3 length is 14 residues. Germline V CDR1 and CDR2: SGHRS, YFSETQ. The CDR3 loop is CASSWRTGSLSAFF.

The CDR3 sequence is CASSRGLPSTDTQYF. The J gene is TRBJ2-3, the V gene TRBV2; TCRdb lists TRBD2, though no DNA is available to test this call. The CDR3 length is 15 residues. Germline V CDR1 and CDR2: SNHLY, FYNNEI.

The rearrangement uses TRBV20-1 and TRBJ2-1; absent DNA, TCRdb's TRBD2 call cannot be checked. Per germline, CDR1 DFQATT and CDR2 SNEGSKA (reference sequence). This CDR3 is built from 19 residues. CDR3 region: CSARDGTSGPWSSYNEQFF.

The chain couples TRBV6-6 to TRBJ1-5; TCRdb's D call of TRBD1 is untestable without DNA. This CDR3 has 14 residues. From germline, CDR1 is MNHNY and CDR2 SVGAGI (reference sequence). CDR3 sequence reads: CASKRAGADQPQHF.

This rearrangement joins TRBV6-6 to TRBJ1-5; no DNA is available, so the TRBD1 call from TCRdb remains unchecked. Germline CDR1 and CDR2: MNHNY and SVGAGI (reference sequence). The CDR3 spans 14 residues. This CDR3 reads CASSYPGFERPQHF.

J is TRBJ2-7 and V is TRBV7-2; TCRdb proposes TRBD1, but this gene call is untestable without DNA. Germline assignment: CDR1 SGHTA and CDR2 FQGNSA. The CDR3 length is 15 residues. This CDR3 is CASSRTGTGTYEQYF.

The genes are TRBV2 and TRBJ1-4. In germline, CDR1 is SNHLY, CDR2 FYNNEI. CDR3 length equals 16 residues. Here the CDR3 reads CASSEQDPATNEKLFF.

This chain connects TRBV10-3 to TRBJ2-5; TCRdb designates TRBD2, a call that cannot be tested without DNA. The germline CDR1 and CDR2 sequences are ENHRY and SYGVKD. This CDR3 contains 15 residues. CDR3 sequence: CAISVTGGKEETQYF.

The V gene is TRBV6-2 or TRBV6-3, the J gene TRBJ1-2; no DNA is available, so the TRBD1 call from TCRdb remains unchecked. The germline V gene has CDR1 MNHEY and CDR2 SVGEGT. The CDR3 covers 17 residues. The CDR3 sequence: CASSITRTGGGNYGYTF.

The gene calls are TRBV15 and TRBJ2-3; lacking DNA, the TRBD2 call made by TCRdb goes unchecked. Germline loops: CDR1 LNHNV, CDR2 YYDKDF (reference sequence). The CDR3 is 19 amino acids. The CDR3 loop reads CATSRDRTSGIFSTDTQYF.

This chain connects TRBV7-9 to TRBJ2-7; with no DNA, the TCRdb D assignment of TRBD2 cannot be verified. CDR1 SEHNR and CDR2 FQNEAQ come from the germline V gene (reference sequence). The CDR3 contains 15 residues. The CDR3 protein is CASSRPGTTADEQYF. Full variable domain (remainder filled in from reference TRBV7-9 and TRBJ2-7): DTGVSQNPRHKITKRGQNVTFRCDPISEHNRLYWYRQTLGQGPEFLTYFQNEAQLEKSRLLSDRFSAERPKGSFSTLEIQRTEQGDSAMYLCASSRPGTTADEQYFGPGTRLTVT.

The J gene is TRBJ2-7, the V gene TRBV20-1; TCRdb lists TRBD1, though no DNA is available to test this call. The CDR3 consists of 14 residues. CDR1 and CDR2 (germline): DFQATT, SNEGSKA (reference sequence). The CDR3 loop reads CSASLRINSYEQYF.

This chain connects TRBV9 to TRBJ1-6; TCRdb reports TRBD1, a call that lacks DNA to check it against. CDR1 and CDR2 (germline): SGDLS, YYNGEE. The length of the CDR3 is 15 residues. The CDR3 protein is CASSPVPGSDSPLHF.

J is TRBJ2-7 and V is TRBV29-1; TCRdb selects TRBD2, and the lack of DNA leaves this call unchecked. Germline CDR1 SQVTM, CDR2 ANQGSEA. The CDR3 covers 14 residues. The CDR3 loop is CSVGPAGGPYEQYF.

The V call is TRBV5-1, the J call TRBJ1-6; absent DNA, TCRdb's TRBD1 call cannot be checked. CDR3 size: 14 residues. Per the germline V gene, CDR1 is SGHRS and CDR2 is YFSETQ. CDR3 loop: CASSLDTALGALHF.

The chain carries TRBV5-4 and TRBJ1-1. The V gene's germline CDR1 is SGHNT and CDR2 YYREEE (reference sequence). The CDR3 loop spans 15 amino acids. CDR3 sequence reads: CASSLWTAVGTEAFF.

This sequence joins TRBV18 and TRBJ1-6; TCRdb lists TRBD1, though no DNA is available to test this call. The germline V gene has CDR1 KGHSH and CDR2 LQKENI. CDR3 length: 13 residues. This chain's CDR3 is CASSPGLNSPLHF.

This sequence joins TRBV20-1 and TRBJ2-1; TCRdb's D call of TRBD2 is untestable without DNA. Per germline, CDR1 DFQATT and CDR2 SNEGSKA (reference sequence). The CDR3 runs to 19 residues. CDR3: CSARAGTSGRGISYNEQFF.

The chain's CDR3 is CAWSRLAASGNTIYF. This chain connects TRBV30 to TRBJ1-3. Germline V CDR1 and CDR2: GTSNPN, SVGIG (reference sequence). This CDR3 region has 15 residues.

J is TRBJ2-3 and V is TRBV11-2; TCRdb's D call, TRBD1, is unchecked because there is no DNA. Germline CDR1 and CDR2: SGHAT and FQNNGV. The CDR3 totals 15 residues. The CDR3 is CASSLGSRGSDTQYF.

CDR3 residues: CASSFRLAGFTDTQYF. The V gene is TRBV5-1, the J gene TRBJ2-3; TCRdb returns TRBD2, unconfirmable since there is no DNA. Germline CDR1 is SGHRS and CDR2 is YFSETQ. This CDR3 has 16 residues.

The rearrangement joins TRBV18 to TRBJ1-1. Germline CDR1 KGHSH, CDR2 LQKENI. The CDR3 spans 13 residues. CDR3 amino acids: CASSPQGGTEAFF.

CDR3 in amino acids: CSVDPGTEDYGYTF. The chain uses TRBV29-1 and TRBJ1-2; TCRdb calls TRBD1, which cannot be checked without DNA. The CDR3 sequence is 14 residues long. The V gene's germline CDR1 is SQVTM and CDR2 ANQGSEA.

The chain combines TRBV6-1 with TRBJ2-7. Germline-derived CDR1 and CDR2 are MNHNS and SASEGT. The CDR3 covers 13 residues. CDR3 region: CASSETGRYEQYF.